This T cell receptor (beta chain) was documented in a study of naive and memory T cell subsets. Notes on the study in general: Gini index rose across naive, CM, EM and EMRA in CD4 and CD8.

For this clonotype: The antigen remains undetermined.

V was clipped by 3 bases and J by 5 bases; unmatched bases: 7. The CDR3 consists of 15 residues. Germline V gene lookup returns CDR1 ENHRY and CDR2 SYGVKD. Both TRBC1 and TRBC2 were covered by a beta constant-region primer of two equimolar oligonucleotides. Four rounds of PCR amplified the ligated cDNA using nested alpha and beta constant-region primers plus SP2. Via MiXCR, TCRdb re-called the UMI-ligation and nested PCR reads, giving one row per CDR3 protein. The sample shows tens of thousands of distinct CDR3 sequences, around 12% of them seen only once. Overnight CMV lysate stimulation of fresh PBMCs defined donor CMV status by CD4+ IFNgamma. Cells stained for CD3, CD4, CD8, CD45RA and CD27 were sorted into four subsets.

The J gene is TRBJ2-1, the V gene TRBV10-3, with 7 bases that match TRBD1. The source of this sequence is a human donor in good health. The sample consisted of central memory CD4+ T cells from blood. CDR3 coding DNA: TGTGCCATCAGTGAAGAACTGACAGGGAACAATGAGCAGTTCTTC. As protein: CAISEELTGNNEQFF.